This passage covers 25 T cell receptor beta chains from one sample sequenced in a study of CD8 T cells in Susac syndrome. It was with random hexamers that roughly 0.45 to 1 ug RNA was reverse transcribed. TCRdb analysed the immunoSEQ multiplex PCR reads with MiXCR anew, one entry per CDR3 protein. This repertoire shows over 100,000 distinct CDR3 sequences, roughly 94% found once; its top ten account for 0.25% to 0.3%. Sequencing input: CD8+ T cells from PBMCs. The receptors originated from a human donor with Susac syndrome.

The chain uses TRBV9 and TRBJ2-7; no reliable D call. The CDR3 has 14 residues. Trimming took 3 bases from V and 3 from J, leaving 13 bases between them. The germline V gene has CDR1 SGDLS and CDR2 YYNGEE. CDR3 DNA sequence: TGTGCCAGCAGCGGACGTTACCCCGACTACGAGCAGTACTTC. Amino acid sequence: CASSGRYPDYEQYF.

The chain is built from TRBV19 and TRBJ2-5; D ambiguous. V shed 0 bases and J shed 3 bases, with 5 bases lying between them. The germline V gene has CDR1 LNHDA and CDR2 SQIVND (reference sequence). CDR3 length equals 13 residues. The CDR3 spells CASSIDQEETQYF. The CDR3 DNA sequence: TGTGCCAGTAGTATAGATCAAGAAGAGACCCAGTACTTC.

CDR3 DNA sequence: TGTGCCAGCAGCTTCTCCCAGGGGAACAATCAGCCCCAGCATTTT. This encodes CASSFSQGNNQPQHF. The chain joins TRBV5-5 to TRBJ1-5, with D perhaps matching TRBD1 (6 bases). CDR3 length equals 15 residues. Germline V lookup: CDR1 SGHKS, CDR2 YYEKEE (reference sequence). With 2 bases removed from V and 3 bases from J, the gap between germline ends came to 12 bases.

CDR3 sequence (DNA): TGCAGCGTTAGGCACAGAGATGGCTACACCTTC. Residues: CSVRHRDGYTF. The chain is built from TRBV29-1 and TRBJ1-2, with D unresolved. Trimming stripped 5 bases from V and 6 bases from J, with 10 bases between. Germline V lookup: CDR1 SQVTM, CDR2 ANQGSEA. This CDR3 has 11 residues.

The rearrangement joins TRBV30 to TRBJ2-1; no firm D call. This CDR3 is 12 amino acids long. From germline, CDR1 is GTSNPN and CDR2 SVGIG (reference sequence). V was pared by 0 bases and J by 7 bases, with 7 bases between. CDR3 DNA: TGTGCCTGGAGTGTGGGAAAGAATGAGCAGTTCTTC. It translates to CAWSVGKNEQFF.

The gene calls are TRBV5-1 and TRBJ2-1, with D perhaps matching TRBD1 or TRBD2 (5 bases each). The V gene's germline CDR1 is SGHRS and CDR2 YFSETQ. V was trimmed by 1 base and J by 8 bases, leaving 13 bases between them. The CDR3 length is 14 residues. The CDR3 reads CASSLIPRGDEQFF. CDR3 nucleotides: TGCGCCAGCAGCTTGATTCCCCGAGGGGATGAGCAGTTCTTC.

The chain carries TRBV3-1 and TRBJ1-1; D call uncertain. Germline V gives CDR1 LGHDT, CDR2 YNNKEL (reference sequence). The CDR3 spans 14 residues. The V end lost 0 bases, the J end lost 0 bases, and 5 bases lay between the germline ends. CDR3 residues: CASSQDSVNTEAFF. CDR3 coding DNA: TGTGCCAGCAGCCAAGATTCGGTGAACACTGAAGCTTTCTTT. The full variable domain, its missing parts supplied by reference TRBV3-1 and TRBJ1-1, is DTAVSQTPKYLVTQMGNDKSIKCEQNLGHDTMYWYKQDSKKFLKIMFSYNNKELIINETVPNRFSPKSPDKAHLNLHINSLELGDSAVYFCASSQDSVNTEAFFGQGTRLTVV.

The chain links TRBV20-1 to TRBJ2-5; 7 bases are a match to TRBD2. This CDR3 has 15 amino acids. Losses at the gene ends were 3 bases for V and 2 bases for J; bases not matched to a gene: 9. CDR1 and CDR2 (germline): DFQATT, SNEGSKA (reference sequence). CDR3 sequence reads: CSASGELAVQETQYF. The CDR3 DNA reads TGCAGTGCTAGCGGTGAGCTAGCGGTTCAAGAGACCCAGTACTTC.

V gene TRBV9 combines with J gene TRBJ2-1, with D hard to call. Per germline, CDR1 SGDLS and CDR2 YYNGEE. The CDR3 is 16 residues long. Trimming removed 0 bases at V and 2 bases at J, with 12 bases between. The CDR3 is CASSVAPGPTYNEQFF. In nucleotides, the CDR3 is TGTGCCAGCAGCGTAGCTCCCGGTCCTACCTACAATGAGCAGTTCTTC.

The V gene is TRBV6-6, the J gene TRBJ1-1, with D perhaps TRBD1 (5 bases). Trimming removed 5 bases at V and 1 base at J, with 8 bases between. The length of the CDR3 is 13 residues. The V gene's germline CDR1 is MNHNY and CDR2 SVGAGI (reference sequence). The chain's CDR3 is CASSTGANTEAFF. DNA of the CDR3: TGTGCCAGCAGTACAGGAGCGAACACTGAAGCTTTCTTT.

The chain is built from TRBV9 and TRBJ1-2; D is perhaps TRBD1 (6 bases). The germline gives CDR1 SGDLS, CDR2 YYNGEE. V was cut by 3 bases and J by 5 bases, with 14 bases left in between. The CDR3 has 14 amino acids. CDR3 in amino acids: CASSDRQAAYGYTF. Written as DNA, the CDR3 is TGTGCCAGCAGCGACAGACAGGCGGCGTATGGCTACACCTTC.

V gene TRBV4-3 combines with J gene TRBJ1-5; D might be TRBD1 (5 bases). The V gene's germline CDR1 is LGHNA and CDR2 YSLEER. Trimming cost V 0 bases and J 7 bases, with 7 bases left between them. This CDR3 comprises 13 residues. The CDR3 sequence is CASSQDGGQPQHF. Written as DNA, the CDR3 is TGCGCCAGCAGCCAAGATGGGGGGCAGCCCCAGCATTTT.

The chain uses TRBV29-1 and TRBJ2-5; 8 bases are shared with TRBD1. Germline CDR1 is SQVTM and CDR2 is ANQGSEA. V was clipped by 6 bases and J by 5 bases; unmatched bases: 8. The CDR3 covers 13 residues. CDR3 in amino acids: CSVNWDRRETQYF. Here the CDR3 DNA reads TGCAGCGTAAATTGGGACAGGCGGGAGACCCAGTACTTC.

The chain recombines TRBV11-2 with TRBJ2-7; TRBD1 is a possible D gene (6 bases). CDR3 length: 12 amino acids. The ends were cut back, 1 base at V and 6 bases at J, with 7 bases in the middle. The germline CDR1 and CDR2 sequences are SGHAT and FQNNGV. The CDR3 here is CASSLGGPEQYF. CDR3 in DNA: TGTGCCAGCAGCTTAGGGGGGCCCGAGCAGTACTTC. Looking up the rest from reference TRBV11-2 and TRBJ2-7 gives the full variable domain: EAGVAQSPRYKIIEKRQSVAFWCNPISGHATLYWYQQILGQGPKLLIQFQNNGVVDDSQLPKDRFSAERLKGVDSTLKIQPAKLEDSAVYLCASSLGGPEQYFGPGTRLTVT.

The V and J genes are TRBV7-3 and TRBJ2-3; the match to TRBD2 covers 9 bases. The CDR3 consists of 17 residues. CDR1 and CDR2 from the germline V gene are SGHTA and FQGTGA. V gave up 2 bases and J gave up 2 bases; unmatched junction bases: 8. DNA of the CDR3: TGTGCCAGCAGCTTACTGGCCTGGACTAGCGACACAGATACGCAGTATTTT. Its protein is CASSLLAWTSDTDTQYF.

The rearrangement joins TRBV2 to TRBJ2-2; TRBD2 is a possible D gene (5 bases). CDR1 is SNHLY and CDR2 is FYNNEI in the germline V gene. The V end lost 1 base, the J end lost 7 bases, and 7 bases lay between the germline ends. There are 13 residues in the CDR3. CDR3 residues: CASSEGGYGELFF. As DNA, the CDR3 is TGTGCCAGCAGTGAAGGAGGGTACGGGGAGCTGTTTTTT. Using reference TRBV2 and TRBJ2-2 for the parts outside the CDR3, the full variable domain is EPEVTQTPSHQVTQMGQEVILRCVPISNHLYFYWYRQILGQKVEFLVSFYNNEISEKSEIFDDQFSVERPDGSNFTLKIRSTKLEDSAMYFCASSEGGYGELFFGEGSRLTVL.

The CDR3 loop is CASSFEGAGTEAFF. The DNA of the CDR3 is TGTGCCAGCAGCTTCGAGGGGGCTGGCACTGAAGCTTTCTTT. The chain links TRBV12-3 or TRBV12-4 to TRBJ1-1, with TRBD1 matching over 7 bases. CDR3 size: 14 residues. The ends lost 6 bases at V and 4 bases at J; junction bases unmatched: 8.

The chain carries TRBV5-3 and TRBJ2-2, with D uncertain. TRBV5-3 has ORF status, its function being uncertain. CDR3 length: 11 residues. V gave up 1 base and J gave up 6 bases, with 1 base separating them. The CDR3 sequence: CARSLSGELFF. DNA of the CDR3: TGTGCCAGAAGCTTGTCCGGGGAGCTGTTTTTT.

The chain carries TRBV18 and TRBJ1-1; 7 bases fit TRBD1. The CDR3 loop spans 15 amino acids. V lost 2 bases, J lost 2 bases, and 5 bases stayed unmatched. CDR1 KGHSH and CDR2 LQKENI come from the germline V gene. In DNA, the CDR3 is TGTGCCAGCTCACCAGGGACAGCCGGCAACACTGAAGCTTTCTTT. Its protein product is CASSPGTAGNTEAFF.

This rearrangement joins TRBV5-1 to TRBJ2-7; D unresolved. V shed 0 bases and J shed 2 bases, with 9 bases lying between them. This CDR3 region has 14 residues. The germline CDR1 and CDR2 sequences are SGHRS and YFSETQ. CDR3 sequence: CASSLAGRAYEQYF. The DNA for the CDR3 is TGCGCCAGCAGCTTGGCGGGTAGGGCCTACGAGCAGTACTTC.

This clonotype was seen only once. The chain combines TRBV29-1 with TRBJ1-2; D is uncertain. This CDR3 comprises 18 residues. The V gene's germline CDR1 is SQVTM and CDR2 ANQGSEA. V was clipped by 0 bases and J by 9 bases, with 29 bases between them. Written as DNA, the CDR3 is TGCAGCGTTGAAGAGCGCGGACTGGCAGGCCTAAACGGGGTGAGCTACACCTTC. Translated, it gives CSVEERGLAGLNGVSYTF.

The gene calls are TRBV5-4 and TRBJ2-7, with D hard to call. CDR1 and CDR2 (germline): SGHNT, YYREEE (reference sequence). Trimming stripped 4 bases from V and 2 bases from J, with 10 bases between. CDR3 length: 13 amino acids. The CDR3 sequence is CASSDTTAYEQYF. CDR3 sequence (DNA): TGTGCCAGCAGCGATACAACCGCCTACGAGCAGTACTTC.

The chain is built from TRBV11-2 and TRBJ1-2; TRBD1 aligns across 10 bases. V trimming: 3 bases; J trimming: 3 bases; junction bases outside the gene matches: 10. The CDR3 has 17 amino acids. The germline CDR1 and CDR2 sequences are SGHAT and FQNNGV. The CDR3 nucleotides are TGTGCCAGCAGCTTCGGGACAGGGGACGGTAGGGACTATGGCTACACCTTC. It translates to CASSFGTGDGRDYGYTF. Drawing the rest from reference TRBV11-2 and TRBJ1-2, the complete variable domain is EAGVAQSPRYKIIEKRQSVAFWCNPISGHATLYWYQQILGQGPKLLIQFQNNGVVDDSQLPKDRFSAERLKGVDSTLKIQPAKLEDSAVYLCASSFGTGDGRDYGYTFGSGTRLTVV.

This chain uses TRBV6-6 with TRBJ2-7; 7 positions match TRBD1. Per germline, CDR1 MNHNY and CDR2 SVGAGI (reference sequence). The CDR3 consists of 14 residues. After removal of 2 bases from V and 2 bases from J, the junction contained 3 bases not matched to a gene. This CDR3 is CASSYEGGPYEQYF. The CDR3 DNA reads TGTGCCAGCAGTTACGAAGGGGGCCCCTACGAGCAGTACTTC.

V is TRBV9 and J is TRBJ2-3; D remains ambiguous. Trimming took 0 bases from V and 0 from J, leaving 5 bases between them. CDR3 length: 14 residues. Germline CDR1 and CDR2: SGDLS and YYNGEE. CDR3 protein: CASSVEASTDTQYF. As DNA, the CDR3 is TGTGCCAGCAGCGTAGAGGCTAGCACAGATACGCAGTATTTT.